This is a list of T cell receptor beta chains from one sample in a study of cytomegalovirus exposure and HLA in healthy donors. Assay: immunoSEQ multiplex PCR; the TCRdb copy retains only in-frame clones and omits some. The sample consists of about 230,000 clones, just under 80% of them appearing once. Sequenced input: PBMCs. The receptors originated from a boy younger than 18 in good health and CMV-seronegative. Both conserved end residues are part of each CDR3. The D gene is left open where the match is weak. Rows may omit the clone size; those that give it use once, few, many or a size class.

CDR3aa: CASSQDAGRDSSYEQYF
CDR3nt: TGCGCCAGCAGCCAAGACGCTGGCAGGGACAGCTCCTACGAGCAGTACTTC
abundance: .
v_gene: TRBV4-1
j_gene: TRBJ2-7
d_gene: TRBD1

CDR3aa: CASRAGSETQYF
CDR3nt: TGTGCCAGCAGGGCTGGCTCTGAGACCCAGTACTTC
abundance: .
v_gene: TRBV25-1
j_gene: TRBJ2-5
d_gene: .

CDR3aa: CASSGQLAGDEQYF
CDR3nt: TGTGCCAGCAGTGGGCAACTAGCGGGAGACGAGCAGTACTTC
abundance: once
v_gene: TRBV5-4
j_gene: TRBJ2-7
d_gene: TRBD2

CDR3aa: CASSPPKLAGGLAGANVLTF
CDR3nt: TGTGCCAGCAGCCCCCCCAAACTAGCGGGAGGGCTCGCCGGGGCCAACGTCCTGACTTTC
abundance: .
v_gene: TRBV5-4
j_gene: TRBJ2-6
d_gene: TRBD2

CDR3aa: CASSRPGRQAQETQYF
CDR3nt: TGCGCCAGCAGCCGCCCTGGGAGGCAGGCCCAAGAGACCCAGTACTTC
abundance: .
v_gene: TRBV4-1
j_gene: TRBJ2-5
d_gene: .

CDR3aa: CASSFGEPLYNEQFF
CDR3nt: TGTGCCAGCAGTTTCGGAGAGCCTCTCTACAATGAGCAGTTCTTC
abundance: .
v_gene: TRBV6-1
j_gene: TRBJ2-1
d_gene: .

CDR3aa: CASSQALSLAKNIQYF
CDR3nt: TGCGCCAGCAGCCAAGCGCTCAGTCTAGCCAAAAACATTCAGTACTTC
abundance: .
v_gene: TRBV4-1
j_gene: TRBJ2-4
d_gene: .

CDR3aa: CASSQVVVDTQYF
CDR3nt: TGTGCCAGCAGCCAAGTCGTTGTAGATACGCAGTATTTT
abundance: few
v_gene: TRBV4-2
j_gene: TRBJ2-3
d_gene: .

CDR3aa: CASSPLGITSYEQYF
CDR3nt: TGTGCCAGCAGTCCCCTCGGGATTACCTCCTACGAGCAGTACTTC
abundance: .
v_gene: TRBV6-5
j_gene: TRBJ2-7
d_gene: .

CDR3aa: CASSLRGANTEAFF
CDR3nt: TGCGCCAGCAGCCTCAGGGGGGCGAACACTGAAGCTTTCTTT
abundance: few
v_gene: TRBV5-1
j_gene: TRBJ1-1
d_gene: TRBD1

CDR3aa: CASSRNPGQGEPQHF
CDR3nt: TGTGCCAGCAGCCGTAATCCGGGACAGGGGGAGCCCCAGCATTTT
abundance: .
v_gene: TRBV27
j_gene: TRBJ1-5
d_gene: TRBD1

CDR3aa: CASSSTRGGSSYNEQFF
CDR3nt: TGCGCCAGCAGCAGTACACGCGGGGGATCCTCCTACAATGAGCAGTTCTTC
abundance: few
v_gene: TRBV5-1
j_gene: TRBJ2-1
d_gene: TRBD2

CDR3aa: CAILGTGDTEAFF
CDR3nt: TGTGCCATCTTGGGGACAGGGGACACTGAAGCTTTCTTT
abundance: once
v_gene: TRBV10-3
j_gene: TRBJ1-1
d_gene: TRBD1

CDR3aa: CASSVASLHPGELFF
CDR3nt: TGTGCCAGCAGCGTAGCTTCACTGCACCCCGGGGAGCTGTTTTTT
abundance: few
v_gene: TRBV9
j_gene: TRBJ2-2
d_gene: .

CDR3aa: CASTQRGAYEQYF
CDR3nt: TGTGCCAGCACCCAACGGGGGGCGTACGAGCAGTACTTC
abundance: .
v_gene: TRBV16
j_gene: TRBJ2-7
d_gene: .

CDR3aa: CASSLVAGAYNEQFF
CDR3nt: TGTGCCAGCAGCTTGGTGGCGGGGGCTTACAATGAGCAGTTCTTC
abundance: .
v_gene: TRBV5-4
j_gene: TRBJ2-1
d_gene: .

CDR3aa: CASRGTNTYEQYF
CDR3nt: TGTGCCAGCAGGGGGACTAACACCTACGAGCAGTACTTC
abundance: .
v_gene: TRBV6-1
j_gene: TRBJ2-7
d_gene: TRBD2

CDR3aa: CASSLTSGRAGETQYF
CDR3nt: TGTGCCAGCAGCCTCACTAGCGGGAGGGCGGGGGAGACCCAGTACTTC
abundance: .
v_gene: TRBV13
j_gene: TRBJ2-5
d_gene: TRBD2

CDR3aa: CASSSGQGQETQYF
CDR3nt: TGCGCCAGCAGCTCAGGACAGGGCCAAGAGACCCAGTACTTC
abundance: .
v_gene: TRBV5-1
j_gene: TRBJ2-5
d_gene: TRBD1

CDR3aa: CASSLGGILNYEQYF
CDR3nt: TGTGCCAGCAGCTTAGGGGGCATACTCAACTACGAGCAGTACTTC
abundance: .
v_gene: TRBV5-6
j_gene: TRBJ2-7
d_gene: TRBD1

CDR3aa: CSVLGGANYGYTF
CDR3nt: TGCAGCGTCCTAGGGGGCGCTAACTATGGCTACACCTTC
abundance: .
v_gene: TRBV29-1
j_gene: TRBJ1-2
d_gene: TRBD1

CDR3aa: CASSLLGLAGVSYEQYF
CDR3nt: TGTGCCAGCAGCTTGTTAGGACTAGCGGGGGTTTCCTACGAGCAGTACTTC
abundance: few
v_gene: TRBV5-6
j_gene: TRBJ2-7
d_gene: TRBD2

CDR3aa: CASSSASTKETQYF
CDR3nt: TGCGCCAGCAGCTCAGCGTCGACGAAAGAGACCCAGTACTTC
abundance: .
v_gene: TRBV5-1
j_gene: TRBJ2-5
d_gene: .

CDR3aa: CASSLVEESTDTQYF
CDR3nt: TGCGCCAGCAGCTTGGTGGAGGAGAGCACAGATACGCAGTATTTT
abundance: once
v_gene: TRBV5-1
j_gene: TRBJ2-3
d_gene: .

CDR3aa: CASSEAWDSYEQYF
CDR3nt: TGTGCCAGCAGTGAAGCTTGGGACAGCTACGAGCAGTACTTC
abundance: .
v_gene: TRBV6-1
j_gene: TRBJ2-7
d_gene: TRBD1

CDR3aa: CASSLRLAGAYNEQFF
CDR3nt: TGTGCCAGCAGTTTAAGACTAGCGGGGGCCTACAATGAGCAGTTCTTC
abundance: once
v_gene: TRBV27
j_gene: TRBJ2-1
d_gene: TRBD2

CDR3aa: CASSRNAAQETQYF
CDR3nt: TGTGCCAGCAGCCGTAACGCGGCCCAAGAGACCCAGTACTTC
abundance: .
v_gene: TRBV5-8
j_gene: TRBJ2-5
d_gene: .

CDR3aa: CAWNQDRVNQPQHF
CDR3nt: TGTGCCTGGAACCAAGACAGGGTCAATCAGCCCCAGCATTTT
abundance: .
v_gene: TRBV30
j_gene: TRBJ1-5
d_gene: TRBD1

CDR3aa: CASSLPGQGTYEQYF
CDR3nt: TGTGCCAGCAGCCTCCCGGGACAGGGAACCTACGAGCAGTACTTC
abundance: .
v_gene: TRBV11-3
j_gene: TRBJ2-7
d_gene: TRBD1

CDR3aa: CAGEGGSGGADTQYF
CDR3nt: TGTGCCGGGGAGGGGGGTAGCGGGGGGGCTGATACGCAGTATTTT
abundance: .
v_gene: TRBV30
j_gene: TRBJ2-3
d_gene: TRBD2

CDR3aa: CASSNPGQGNYGYTF
CDR3nt: TGTGCCAGCAGCAACCCCGGGCAGGGAAACTATGGCTACACCTTC
abundance: .
v_gene: TRBV11-3
j_gene: TRBJ1-2
d_gene: .

CDR3aa: CASSRWDSNYEQYF
CDR3nt: TGCGCCAGCAGTCGATGGGACAGCAACTACGAGCAGTACTTC
abundance: .
v_gene: TRBV10-1
j_gene: TRBJ2-7
d_gene: TRBD1

CDR3aa: CASSLERGGEAFF
CDR3nt: TGTGCCAGCAGCTTGGAAAGGGGTGGTGAAGCTTTCTTT
abundance: .
v_gene: TRBV5-4
j_gene: TRBJ1-1
d_gene: .

CDR3aa: CASSAPEEKLFF
CDR3nt: TGTGCCAGTAGCGCGCCGGAGGAAAAACTGTTTTTT
abundance: .
v_gene: TRBV19
j_gene: TRBJ1-4
d_gene: .

CDR3aa: CASSSGQWNTGELFF
CDR3nt: TGTGCCAGCAGCTCGGGACAGTGGAACACCGGGGAGCTGTTTTTT
abundance: .
v_gene: TRBV11-2
j_gene: TRBJ2-2
d_gene: TRBD1

CDR3aa: CASSFSAGVGQETQYF
CDR3nt: TGTGCCAGCAGCTTTTCAGCGGGAGTTGGCCAAGAGACCCAGTACTTC
abundance: .
v_gene: TRBV7-2
j_gene: TRBJ2-5
d_gene: TRBD2

CDR3aa: CASSYKPTGLGSPLHF
CDR3nt: TGTGCCAGCAGTTATAAACCGACAGGATTGGGCTCACCCCTCCACTTT
abundance: few
v_gene: TRBV6-5
j_gene: TRBJ1-6
d_gene: .

CDR3aa: CASSRGLAGSNSYEQYF
CDR3nt: TGTGCCAGCAGCCGCGGACTAGCGGGGTCAAACTCCTACGAGCAGTACTTC
abundance: .
v_gene: TRBV4-2
j_gene: TRBJ2-7
d_gene: TRBD2

CDR3aa: CASSLGSPNYGYTF
CDR3nt: TGTGCCAGCAGCTTAGGGAGTCCTAACTATGGCTACACCTTC
abundance: .
v_gene: TRBV11-2
j_gene: TRBJ1-2
d_gene: .